This T cell receptor (beta chain) was obtained from a study of blood T cell repertoires in COVID-19. Study details: Acute and convalescent COVID-19 samples came from the United States, Italy and Spain. Sources were T cells, B-cell-depleted T cells, or PBMCs; the material itself was cDNA or gDNA.

Per the authors' pipeline: Reference gene primer amplification yielded estimated nucleated cell counts. Sequencing used immunoSEQ multiplex PCR; TCRdb keeps in-frame clones, though not all of them. That table gives V, J and clone size, and the DNA gave D and trimming. The table shows under 250,000 clones, with around 88% occurring only once. The CDR3 extends over 16 amino acids. Per germline, CDR1 SGHTA and CDR2 FQGNSA. V was trimmed by 4 bases and J by 7 bases, leaving 23 bases between them. The sequence was collected from a man between 50 and 59 years old with active or convalescent COVID-19. The specimen sequenced was peripheral blood. The chain recombines TRBV7-2 with TRBJ2-7; TRBD1 might be the D (6 bases). CDR3 amino acids: CASSSPSQGPLREQYF. CDR3 DNA sequence: TGTGCCAGCAGCTCTCCGTCACAGGGACCTCTAAGGGAGCAGTACTTC.